Given below is one T cell receptor beta chain in context. Its antigen is as yet unknown. There are 15 residues in the CDR3. These data originate in a study of T cell responses to AZD1222 COVID-19 vaccine. Study-wide background: Some second doses came at about 4 weeks and others at about 12 weeks; these were pooled. Study-wide results and limits: The reported proportion of spike-specific TCRs targeting unmutated variant regions was nearly half. Baseline seropositivity occurred in only a handful of AZD1222 recipients. White British donors predominated, females outnumbered males, and clonal diversity was possibly underestimated.

Here immunoSEQ multiplex PCR was the method, and the copy in TCRdb shows in-frame clones only, minus some. The table shows roughly 170,000 clones, with 90% to 95% occurring only once. The source of this sequence is an adult in good health. V usage is TRBV21-1 and J usage is TRBJ2-1; TRBD2, as called in the table, went unchecked against the DNA. TRBV21-1 is tagged as a pseudogene. The sequenced sample was peripheral blood, obtained on day 0 of AZD1222 vaccination. The CDR3 loop is CASSNPGGPPQEQFF. Here the CDR3 DNA reads TGTGCCAGCAGCAACCCGGGAGGACCTCCACAGGAGCAGTTCTTC.